This T cell receptor (beta chain) was captured by sequencing in a study of shared clonotypes between healthy human individuals. Comment on this clone: Its target is not known.

Broader study findings: Memory subsets generally showed smaller estimated richness than naive subsets did.

The germline V gene has CDR1 SGHRS and CDR2 YFSETQ. V trimming: 7 bases; J trimming: 5 bases; junction bases outside the gene matches: 11. This CDR3 has 14 amino acids. CD45RO+ cells plus CCR7-negative CD45RA+ TemRA cells formed CD8 memory. Clones were read by immunoSEQ multiplex PCR, and TCRdb kept only the in-frame ones, dropping some. The top ten hold 20% to 25% of the sample, which has 110,000 or so clones, approximately 70% seen once. The chain is built from TRBV5-1 and TRBJ2-5; 7 bases are a match to TRBD2. The sequence came from a woman younger than 45 in good health. Sequenced material: memory CD8+ T cells sorted from blood. Described subset: CD45RO+ cells pooled with CCR7-negative TemRA cells. DNA of the CDR3: TGCGCCAGCTCAACGGGAGGTCCCCGGGAGACCCAGTACTTC. Protein: CASSTGGPRETQYF.